This T cell receptor beta chain was sequenced during a study of cytomegalovirus exposure and HLA in healthy donors. PCR used 60 Vbeta primers and 13 Jbeta primers. Some clones are missing from TCRdb's copy, which holds only in-frame ones; the method was immunoSEQ multiplex PCR. The sample has 150,000 or so clones; roughly four fifths are singletons. Notes on this clone: The antigen remains undetermined.

V was pared by 7 bases and J by 5 bases, with 14 bases between. CDR1 is SGHTA and CDR2 is FQGNSA in the germline V gene. The CDR3 has 13 residues. Study-level findings and limits: Productive rates of about 90% or about 30% were seen for most TCR beta V segments in an earlier analysis.

The sequence came from a man aged 50 to 59 in good health and CMV-seropositive. What was sequenced was PBMCs. The genes are TRBV7-2 and TRBJ1-2; no clear D gene. CDR3 sequence reads: CASIDKRSYGYTF. In DNA, the CDR3 is TGTGCCAGCATAGATAAGAGGTCGTATGGCTACACCTTC.